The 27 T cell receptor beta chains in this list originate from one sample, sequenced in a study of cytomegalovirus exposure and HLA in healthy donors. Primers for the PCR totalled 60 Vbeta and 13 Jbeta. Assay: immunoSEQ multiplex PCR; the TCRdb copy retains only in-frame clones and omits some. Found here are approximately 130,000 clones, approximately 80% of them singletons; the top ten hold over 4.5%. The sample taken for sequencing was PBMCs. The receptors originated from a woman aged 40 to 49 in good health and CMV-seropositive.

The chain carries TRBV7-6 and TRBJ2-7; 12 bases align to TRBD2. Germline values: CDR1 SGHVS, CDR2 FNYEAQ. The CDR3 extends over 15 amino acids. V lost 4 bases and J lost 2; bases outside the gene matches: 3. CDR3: CASSSTSGGTYEQYF. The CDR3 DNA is TGTGCCAGCAGCTCGACTAGCGGGGGAACCTACGAGCAGTACTTC.

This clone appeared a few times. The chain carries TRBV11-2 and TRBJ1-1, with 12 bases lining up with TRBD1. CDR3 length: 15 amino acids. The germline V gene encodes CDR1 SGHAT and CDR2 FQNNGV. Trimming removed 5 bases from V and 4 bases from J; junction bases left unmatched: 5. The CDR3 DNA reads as TGTGCCAGCAGCCGGGACAGGGGGCTTAGCACTGAAGCTTTCTTT. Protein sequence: CASSRDRGLSTEAFF.

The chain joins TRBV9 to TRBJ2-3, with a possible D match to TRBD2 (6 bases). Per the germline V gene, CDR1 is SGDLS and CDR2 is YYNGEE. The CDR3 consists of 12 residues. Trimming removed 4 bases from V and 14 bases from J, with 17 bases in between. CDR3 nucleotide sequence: TGTGCCAGCAGCCCCCCGGGACTTCAGTCGTATTTT. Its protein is CASSPPGLQSYF. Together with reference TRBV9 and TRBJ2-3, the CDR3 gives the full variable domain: DSGVTQTPKHLITATGQRVTLRCSPRSGDLSVYWYQQSLDQGLQFLIQYYNGEERAKGNILERFSAQQFPDLHSELNLSSLELGDSALYFCASSPPGLQSYFGPGTRLTVL.

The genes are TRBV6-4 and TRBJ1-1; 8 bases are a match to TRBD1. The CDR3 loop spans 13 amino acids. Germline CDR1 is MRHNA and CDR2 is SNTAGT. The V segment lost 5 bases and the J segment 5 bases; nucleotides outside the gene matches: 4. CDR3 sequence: CASSPQGGTEAFF. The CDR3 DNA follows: TGTGCCAGCAGTCCACAGGGGGGTACTGAAGCTTTCTTT.

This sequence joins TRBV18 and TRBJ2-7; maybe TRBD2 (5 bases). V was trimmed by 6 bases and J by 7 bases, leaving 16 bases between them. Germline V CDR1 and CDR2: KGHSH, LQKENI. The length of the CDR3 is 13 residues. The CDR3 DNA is TGTGCCAGCTCCTTGGGCACTAGGAGGGAGCAGTACTTC. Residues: CASSLGTRREQYF.

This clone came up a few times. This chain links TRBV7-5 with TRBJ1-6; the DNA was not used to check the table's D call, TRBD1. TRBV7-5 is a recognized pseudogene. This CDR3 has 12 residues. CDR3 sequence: CARQIRVSPLHF. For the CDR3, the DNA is TGTGCCAGGCAGATCAGGGTTTCACCCCTCCACTTT.

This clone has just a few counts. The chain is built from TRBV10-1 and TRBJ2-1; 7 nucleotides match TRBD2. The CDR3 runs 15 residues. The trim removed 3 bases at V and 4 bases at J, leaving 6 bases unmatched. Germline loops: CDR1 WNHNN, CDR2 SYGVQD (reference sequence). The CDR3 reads CASSDRSSGYNEQFF. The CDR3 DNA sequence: TGCGCCAGCAGTGACCGGTCTAGCGGTTACAATGAGCAGTTCTTC.

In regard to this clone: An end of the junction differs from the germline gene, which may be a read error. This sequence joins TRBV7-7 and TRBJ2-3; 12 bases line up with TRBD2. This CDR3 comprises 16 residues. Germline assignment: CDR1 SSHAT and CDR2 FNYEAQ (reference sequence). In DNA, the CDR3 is TGTGCTAGCAGCTTAGGGCTAGCGGGGGGGAGAGATACGCAGTATTTT. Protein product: CASSLGLAGGRDTQYF.

In nucleotides, the CDR3 is TGTGCCAGCAGTGCAGGGTTAGGAAACACCATATATTTT. Translated, it gives CASSAGLGNTIYF. V and J are TRBV2 and TRBJ1-3, with a tentative D call TRBD1 (5 bases). The CDR3 spans 13 residues. Germline CDR1 SNHLY, CDR2 FYNNEI. With 4 bases removed from V and 4 bases from J, the gap between germline ends came to 8 bases.

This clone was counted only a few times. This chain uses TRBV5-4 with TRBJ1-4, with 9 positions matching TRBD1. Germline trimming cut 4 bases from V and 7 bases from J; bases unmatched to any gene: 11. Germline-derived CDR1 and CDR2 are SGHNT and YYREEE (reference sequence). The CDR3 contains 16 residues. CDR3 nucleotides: TGTGCCAGCAGCGCCGGGACAGGGCACTTGGGTGAAAAACTGTTTTTT. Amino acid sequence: CASSAGTGHLGEKLFF.

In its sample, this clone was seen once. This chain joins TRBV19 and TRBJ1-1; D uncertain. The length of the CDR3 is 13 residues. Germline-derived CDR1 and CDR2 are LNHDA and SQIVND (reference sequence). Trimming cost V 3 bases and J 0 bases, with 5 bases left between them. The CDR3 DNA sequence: TGTGCCAGTAGTATCTCTCTGAACACTGAAGCTTTCTTT. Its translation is CASSISLNTEAFF.

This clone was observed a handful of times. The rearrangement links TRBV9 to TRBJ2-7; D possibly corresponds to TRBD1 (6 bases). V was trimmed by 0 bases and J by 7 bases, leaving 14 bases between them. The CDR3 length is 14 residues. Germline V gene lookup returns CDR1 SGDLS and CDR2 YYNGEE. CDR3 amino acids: CASSVDQQGVEQYF. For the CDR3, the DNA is TGTGCCAGCAGCGTAGACCAACAGGGCGTGGAGCAGTACTTC.

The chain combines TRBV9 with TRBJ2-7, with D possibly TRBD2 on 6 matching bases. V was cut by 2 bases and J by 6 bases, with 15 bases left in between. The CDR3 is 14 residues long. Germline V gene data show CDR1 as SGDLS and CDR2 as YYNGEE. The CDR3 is CASSVRGEDREQYF. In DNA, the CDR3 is TGTGCCAGCAGCGTGCGGGGCGAGGATCGCGAGCAGTACTTC. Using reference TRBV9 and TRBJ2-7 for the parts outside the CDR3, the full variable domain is DSGVTQTPKHLITATGQRVTLRCSPRSGDLSVYWYQQSLDQGLQFLIQYYNGEERAKGNILERFSAQQFPDLHSELNLSSLELGDSALYFCASSVRGEDREQYFGPGTRLTVT.

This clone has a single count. Written as DNA, the CDR3 is TGTGCCAGCAGCCCTCGGGACAGCGGAGTCTACAATGAGCAGTTCTTC. This sequence encodes CASSPRDSGVYNEQFF. This rearrangement joins TRBV9 to TRBJ2-1, with 7 bases matching TRBD1. The J segment lost 3 bases and the V segment lost 4 bases, leaving 10 bases of the junction unmatched. CDR3 length: 16 residues. From germline, CDR1 is SGDLS and CDR2 YYNGEE.

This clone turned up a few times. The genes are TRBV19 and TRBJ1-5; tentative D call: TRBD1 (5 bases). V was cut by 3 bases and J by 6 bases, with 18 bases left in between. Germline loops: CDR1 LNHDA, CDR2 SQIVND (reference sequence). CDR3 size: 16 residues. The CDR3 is CASSITIGARGQPQHF. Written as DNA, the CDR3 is TGTGCCAGTAGTATTACCATTGGGGCTAGGGGTCAGCCCCAGCATTTT.

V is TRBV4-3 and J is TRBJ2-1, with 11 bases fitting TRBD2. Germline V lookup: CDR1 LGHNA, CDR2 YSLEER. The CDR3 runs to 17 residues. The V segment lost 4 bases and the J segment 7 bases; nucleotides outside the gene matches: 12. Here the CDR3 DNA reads TGCGCCAGCAGCCTCACCCTGATAGCGGGAGGGTGGAATGAGCAGTTCTTC. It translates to CASSLTLIAGGWNEQFF.

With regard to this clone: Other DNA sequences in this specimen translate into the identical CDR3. The CDR3 DNA reads as TGTGCCTGGAGCCAGGACAGGGGTGGGTACGAGCAGTACTTC. Protein sequence: CAWSQDRGGYEQYF. This chain joins TRBV30 and TRBJ2-7, with 9 bases fitting TRBD1. The J segment lost 4 bases and the V segment lost 3 bases, leaving 7 bases of the junction unmatched. This CDR3 is built from 14 residues. CDR1 and CDR2 (germline): GTSNPN, SVGIG (reference sequence).

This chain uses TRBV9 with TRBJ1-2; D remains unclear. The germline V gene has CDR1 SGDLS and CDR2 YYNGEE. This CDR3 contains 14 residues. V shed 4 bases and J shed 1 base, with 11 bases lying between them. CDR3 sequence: CASSPGDINYGYTF. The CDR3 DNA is TGTGCCAGCAGCCCGGGAGACATTAACTATGGCTACACCTTC.

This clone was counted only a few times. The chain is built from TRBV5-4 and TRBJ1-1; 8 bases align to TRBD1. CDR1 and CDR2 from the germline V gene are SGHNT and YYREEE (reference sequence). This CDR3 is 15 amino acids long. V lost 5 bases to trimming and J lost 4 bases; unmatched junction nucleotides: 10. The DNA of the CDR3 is TGTGCCAGCAGTTCCTCCAGGGGGCTCGTCACTGAAGCTTTCTTT. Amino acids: CASSSSRGLVTEAFF.

The DNA of the CDR3 is TGTGCCAGCAGCTTCCCGCAGGGGGCAGTTAATTCACCCCTCCACTTT. Amino acids: CASSFPQGAVNSPLHF. The chain couples TRBV28 to TRBJ1-6; 8 bases match TRBD1. The CDR3 sequence is 16 residues long. Germline V gene data show CDR1 as MDHEN and CDR2 as SYDVKM. V shed 6 bases and J 6 bases; nucleotides not matched to a gene: 10.

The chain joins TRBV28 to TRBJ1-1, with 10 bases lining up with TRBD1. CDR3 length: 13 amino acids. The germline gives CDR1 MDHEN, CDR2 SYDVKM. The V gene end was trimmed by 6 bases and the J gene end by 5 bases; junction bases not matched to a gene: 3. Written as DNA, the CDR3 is TGTGCCAGCAGGAGGACAGGGGGGACTGAAGCTTTCTTT. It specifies CASRRTGGTEAFF.

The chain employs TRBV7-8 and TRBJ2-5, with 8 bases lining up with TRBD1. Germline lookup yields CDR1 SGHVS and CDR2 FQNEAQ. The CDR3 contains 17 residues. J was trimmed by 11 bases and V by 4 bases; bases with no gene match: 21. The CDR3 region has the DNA TGTGCCAGCAGCTCCAACAGAAACAGGGGGTCGCCGATGGAGCAGTACTTC. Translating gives CASSSNRNRGSPMEQYF.

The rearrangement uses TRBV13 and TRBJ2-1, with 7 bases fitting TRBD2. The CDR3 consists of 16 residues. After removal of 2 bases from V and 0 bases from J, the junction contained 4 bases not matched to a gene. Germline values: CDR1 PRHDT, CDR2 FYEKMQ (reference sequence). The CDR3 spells CASSLPGGSSYNEQFF. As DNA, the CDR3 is TGTGCCAGCAGCTTACCGGGCGGGAGCTCCTACAATGAGCAGTTCTTC. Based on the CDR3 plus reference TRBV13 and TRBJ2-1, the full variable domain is AAGVIQSPRHLIKEKRETATLKCYPIPRHDTVYWYQQGPGQDPQFLISFYEKMQSDKGSIPDRFSAQQFSDYHSELNMSSLELGDSALYFCASSLPGGSSYNEQFFGPGTRLTVL.

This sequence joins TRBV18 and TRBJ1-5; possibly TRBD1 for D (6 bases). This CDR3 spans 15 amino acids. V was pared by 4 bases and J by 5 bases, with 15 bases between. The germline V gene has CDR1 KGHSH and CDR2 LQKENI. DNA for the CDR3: TGTGCCAGCTCACTCTTACAGGGCTCGGATCAGCCCCAGCATTTT. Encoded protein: CASSLLQGSDQPQHF.

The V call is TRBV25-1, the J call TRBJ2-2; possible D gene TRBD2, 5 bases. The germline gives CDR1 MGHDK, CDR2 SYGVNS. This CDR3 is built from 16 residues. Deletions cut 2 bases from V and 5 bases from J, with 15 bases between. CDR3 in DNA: TGTGCCAGCAGTGAAGGCAGAGGGTTTGTTACCGGGGAGCTGTTTTTT. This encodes CASSEGRGFVTGELFF.

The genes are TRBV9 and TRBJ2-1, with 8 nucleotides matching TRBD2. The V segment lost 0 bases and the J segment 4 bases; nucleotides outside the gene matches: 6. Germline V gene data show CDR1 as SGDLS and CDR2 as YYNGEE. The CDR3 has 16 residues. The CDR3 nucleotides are TGTGCCAGCAGCGTAGCATATGCTAGCGGGTACAATGAGCAGTTCTTC. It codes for CASSVAYASGYNEQFF.

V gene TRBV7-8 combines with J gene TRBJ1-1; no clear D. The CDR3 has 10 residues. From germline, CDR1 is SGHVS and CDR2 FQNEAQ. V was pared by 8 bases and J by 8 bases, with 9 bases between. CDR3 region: CASLEGEAFF. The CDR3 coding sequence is TGTGCCAGCTTGGAGGGAGAAGCTTTCTTT.